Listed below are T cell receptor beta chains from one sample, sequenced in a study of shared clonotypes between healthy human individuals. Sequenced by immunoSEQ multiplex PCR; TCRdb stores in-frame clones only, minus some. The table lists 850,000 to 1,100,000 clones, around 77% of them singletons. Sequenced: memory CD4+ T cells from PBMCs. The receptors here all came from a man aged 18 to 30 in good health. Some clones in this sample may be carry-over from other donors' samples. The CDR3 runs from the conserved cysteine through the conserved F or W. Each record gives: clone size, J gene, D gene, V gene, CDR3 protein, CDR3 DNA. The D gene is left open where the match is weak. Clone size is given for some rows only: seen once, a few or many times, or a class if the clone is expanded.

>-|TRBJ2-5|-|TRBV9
CASSVGDGPQETQYF
TGTGCCAGCAGCGTAGGTGATGGACCCCAAGAGACCCAGTACTTC
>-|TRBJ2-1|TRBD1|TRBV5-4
CASSFGGQVSHNEQFF
TGTGCCAGCAGCTTTGGGGGACAGGTCTCCCACAATGAGCAGTTCTTC
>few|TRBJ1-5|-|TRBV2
CASSSGNQPQHF
TGTGCCAGCAGCAGTGGGAATCAGCCCCAGCATTTT
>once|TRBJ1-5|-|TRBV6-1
CASRLGSPSNQPQHF
TGTGCCAGCCGCCTCGGATCGCCCAGCAATCAGCCCCAGCATTTT
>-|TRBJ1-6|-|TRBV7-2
CASSLAGRVRGSPLHF
TGTGCCAGCAGCTTAGCGGGGCGGGTCCGGGGTTCACCCCTCCACTTT
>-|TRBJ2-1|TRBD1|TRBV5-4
CASSPPPGQLYNEQFF
TGTGCCAGCAGCCCCCCACCGGGACAGCTTTACAATGAGCAGTTCTTC
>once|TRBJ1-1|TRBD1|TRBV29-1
CSFLTEQGGYTEAFF
TGCAGCTTCCTGACCGAACAGGGGGGCTACACTGAAGCTTTCTTT
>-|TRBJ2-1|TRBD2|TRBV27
CASSLIGLAAANLYNEQFF
TGTGCCAGCAGTTTAATAGGACTAGCGGCCGCAAACCTCTACAATGAGCAGTTCTTC
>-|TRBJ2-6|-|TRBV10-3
CAISDFGPGADVLTF
TGTGCCATCAGTGATTTCGGACCTGGGGCCGACGTCCTGACTTTC
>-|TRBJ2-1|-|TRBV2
CASQGGSYNEQFF
TGTGCCAGCCAAGGGGGCTCCTACAATGAGCAGTTCTTC
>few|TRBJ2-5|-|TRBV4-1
CASSQTQGDQETQYF
TGCGCCAGCAGCCAAACCCAGGGTGACCAAGAGACCCAGTACTTC
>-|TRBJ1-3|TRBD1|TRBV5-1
CASSQGTTGRGNTIYF
TGCGCCAGCAGCCAAGGAACGACAGGGAGGGGAAACACCATATATTTT
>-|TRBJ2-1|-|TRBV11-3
CASSYSGAQEQFF
TGTGCCAGCAGCTACTCGGGAGCGCAAGAGCAGTTCTTC
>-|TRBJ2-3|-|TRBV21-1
CWTTDTQYF
TGTTGGACCACAGATACGCAGTATTTT
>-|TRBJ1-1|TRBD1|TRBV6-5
CASTRQGGNTEAFF
TGTGCCAGCACCCGACAGGGTGGGAACACTGAAGCTTTCTTT
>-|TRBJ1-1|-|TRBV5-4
CASRLGQSEAFF
TGTGCCAGCAGACTGGGGCAGAGTGAAGCTTTCTTT
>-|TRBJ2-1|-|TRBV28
CASSLSGAGGRNEQFF
TGTGCCAGCAGTTTATCCGGAGCGGGTGGAAGAAATGAGCAGTTCTTC
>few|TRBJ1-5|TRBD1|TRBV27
CASKITGGSNQPQHF
TGTGCCAGCAAAATCACAGGGGGAAGCAATCAGCCCCAGCATTTT
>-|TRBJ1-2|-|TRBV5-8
CASSLAGGNYGYTF
TGTGCCAGCAGCTTGGCCGGGGGGAACTATGGCTACACCTTC
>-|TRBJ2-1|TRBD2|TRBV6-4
CASSRLAGNEQFF
TGTGCCAGCAGTCGACTAGCAGGGAATGAGCAGTTCTTC
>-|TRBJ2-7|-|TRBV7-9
CASSLVWREPYEQYF
TGTGCCAGCAGCTTAGTTTGGCGAGAACCCTACGAGCAGTACTTC
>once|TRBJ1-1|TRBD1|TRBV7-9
CASTPGTALEAFF
TGTGCCAGCACCCCAGGGACAGCCCTTGAAGCTTTCTTT
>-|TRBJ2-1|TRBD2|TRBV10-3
CAISERVGTSQSGDEQFF
TGTGCCATCAGTGAGCGTGTTGGGACTAGCCAATCCGGCGATGAGCAGTTCTTC
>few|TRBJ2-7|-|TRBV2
CASSVYRSYEQYF
TGTGCCAGCAGTGTTTACAGGTCCTACGAGCAGTACTTC
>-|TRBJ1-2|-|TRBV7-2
CASILVAGKNGYGYTF
TGTGCCAGCATCCTCGTGGCAGGGAAAAATGGGTATGGCTACACCTTC
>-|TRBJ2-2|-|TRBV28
CASSLRLTSLAGELFF
TGTGCCAGCAGTTTGCGACTTACTAGCTTAGCCGGGGAGCTGTTTTTT